This entry lists 21 T cell receptor beta chains sequenced from one sample in a study of blood T cells in healthy people across ages. The second PCR ran roughly 6 to 11 cycles with a sample-barcoded 5' primer and J-beta primers. One entry per CDR3 protein results from TCRdb running MiXCR on the 5' RACE reads. The sample has some 700,000 distinct CDR3 sequences; about 20% are singletons. Sequencing was performed on blood. The receptors stem from a man between 65 and 85 years old in good health.

The gene calls are TRBV2 and TRBJ1-4, with D perhaps matching TRBD1 (6 bases). V gave up 7 bases and J gave up 4 bases, with 13 bases separating them. This CDR3 has 14 residues. Germline V lookup: CDR1 SNHLY, CDR2 FYNNEI. The CDR3 DNA is TGTGCCAGCATCGGGGGGCGCGTTAATGAAAAACTGTTTTTT. It yields the protein CASIGGRVNEKLFF.

The V and J genes are TRBV7-2 and TRBJ2-5; D unresolved. The last part of the DNA fits TRBJ2-7 better; the J call may be wrong. Germline V gene lookup returns CDR1 SGHTA and CDR2 FQGNSA. The CDR3 extends over 12 amino acids. CDR3 sequence (DNA): TGTGCCAGCAGCTTCGTAGGTCCCGAGCAGTACGTC. This gives the protein CASSFVGPEQYV.

The table lists this clonotype with a few counts. Since a much larger clone is just one base distant, this may be a read error. The genes are TRBV12-3 or TRBV12-4 and TRBJ2-3; no definite D call. This CDR3 has 11 residues. Between the trimmed V and J ends, which lost 5 bases and 4 bases, there was a span of 4 bases. The chain's CDR3 is CASSTADTQYF. For the CDR3, the DNA is TGTGCCAGCAGTACGGCAGATACGCAGTATTTT.

This clonotype was picked up a small number of times. V usage is TRBV5-1 and J usage is TRBJ1-4; unclear D gene. Trimming removed 5 bases from V and 3 bases from J, with 17 bases in between. The CDR3 is made up of 16 amino acids. The V gene's germline CDR1 is SGHRS and CDR2 YFSETQ. DNA for the CDR3: TGCGCCAGCAGGCGGGCAGACACAGCATCTAATGAAAAACTGTTTTTT. This encodes CASRRADTASNEKLFF. Filled out from reference TRBV5-1 and TRBJ1-4, the complete variable domain reads KAGVTQTPRYLIKTRGQQVTLSCSPISGHRSVSWYQQTPGQGLQFLFEYFSETQRNKGNFPGRFSGRQFSNSRSEMNVSTLELGDSALYLCASRRADTASNEKLFFGSGTQLSVL.

Turning to this clonotype: One junction end does not reproduce the germline sequence, and a read error may be involved. The rearrangement joins TRBV7-6 to TRBJ1-2, with D possibly matching TRBD1 (6 bases). The CDR3 is made up of 16 amino acids. The V gene's germline CDR1 is SGHVS and CDR2 FNYEAQ. CDR3 in DNA: TGTGCCTGCAGCTTAGGAAAGGCAGGGGACTACAATGGCTACACCTTC. Translating it yields CACSLGKAGDYNGYTF. The variable domain in full, with the rest retrieved from reference TRBV7-6 and TRBJ1-2, is GAGVSQSPRYKVTKRGQDVALRCDPISGHVSLYWYRQALGQGPEFLTYFNYEAQQDKSGLPNDRFSAERPEGSISTLTIQRTEQRDSAMYRCACSLGKAGDYNGYTFGSGTRLTVV.

CDR3 sequence (DNA): TGCGCCAGCAGCCAAGAGCGGACAGGGCCAGCCAAAAACATTCAGTACTTC. Protein product: CASSQERTGPAKNIQYF. The chain links TRBV4-1 to TRBJ2-4, with 8 bases matching TRBD1. CDR1 is MGHRA and CDR2 is YSYEKL in the germline V gene. Trimming removed 0 bases from V and 0 bases from J; junction bases left unmatched: 4. The CDR3 covers 17 residues.

The rearrangement links TRBV12-3 or TRBV12-4 to TRBJ2-5, with D possibly being TRBD2 (6 bases). The CDR3 runs to 13 residues. V was pared by 6 bases and J by 1 base, with 9 bases between. The CDR3 reads CASSWDFQETQYF. CDR3 bases: TGTGCCAGCAGCTGGGACTTCCAAGAGACCCAGTACTTC.

This clonotype came up once. The chain carries TRBV29-1 and TRBJ2-1; D may match TRBD1 or TRBD2 (5 bases each). Germline loops: CDR1 SQVTM, CDR2 ANQGSEA. This CDR3 spans 17 amino acids. V was trimmed by 2 bases and J by 6 bases, leaving 23 bases between them. In DNA form, the CDR3 reads TGCAGCGTTGAACCGGCGGTCGGTGAGGGGCAGCGCAATGAGCAGTTCTTC. This translates into CSVEPAVGEGQRNEQFF.

This clonotype was counted between two and nine times. This chain links TRBV7-2 with TRBJ1-1; D remains ambiguous. Germline values: CDR1 SGHTA, CDR2 FQGNSA. Trimming took off 7 bases at V and 5 bases at J, with 17 bases between the two ends. This CDR3 is built from 14 residues. CDR3 DNA sequence: TGTGCCAGCACCCCCTTCGAAGATCTAACTGAAGCTTTCTTT. Its translation is CASTPFEDLTEAFF.

V and J are TRBV12-3 or TRBV12-4 and TRBJ2-1; D uncertain. The assigned J gene may be wrong: the sequence end matches TRBJ2-7 better. The CDR3 runs to 14 residues. CDR3 sequence: CASSLKGQLGEQYF. The CDR3 region has the DNA TGTGCCAGCAGTTTGAAAGGGCAACTTGGGGAGCAGTACTTC.

This clonotype was seen only a few times. V is TRBV20-1 and J is TRBJ2-7, with D hard to call. Germline V gene lookup returns CDR1 DFQATT and CDR2 SNEGSKA (reference sequence). V lost 8 bases and J 0 bases, leaving 17 bases between the germline ends. This CDR3 region has 14 residues. CDR3 sequence: CSIEGEYSSYEQYF. The CDR3 DNA reads TGCAGTATAGAAGGAGAGTATAGCTCCTACGAGCAGTACTTC.

The CDR3 loop is CASRNQGNAEAFF. The CDR3 region has the DNA TGTGCCAGCAGAAACCAGGGTAACGCTGAAGCTTTCTTT. V usage is TRBV12-3 or TRBV12-4 and J usage is TRBJ1-1; D might be TRBD1 (5 bases). The CDR3 loop spans 13 amino acids. Trimming took 6 bases from V and 6 from J, leaving 14 bases between them.

This clonotype was seen many times. This chain joins TRBV7-2 and TRBJ1-4; D remains ambiguous. The germline V gene encodes CDR1 SGHTA and CDR2 FQGNSA. This CDR3 is built from 16 residues. V lost 5 bases, J lost 6 bases, and 19 bases lay in between. This chain's CDR3 is CASSISVAAGYEKLFF. The DNA for the CDR3 is TGTGCCAGCAGCATATCGGTGGCAGCCGGTTATGAAAAACTGTTTTTT. The whole variable domain, remainder taken from reference TRBV7-2 and TRBJ1-4, is GAGVSQSPSNKVTEKGKDVELRCDPISGHTALYWYRQSLGQGLEFLIYFQGNSAPDKSGLPSDRFSAERTGGSVSTLTIQRTQQEDSAVYLCASSISVAAGYEKLFFGSGTQLSVL.

V usage is TRBV21-1 and J usage is TRBJ2-2; the table's D call, TRBD1, has no DNA check behind it. TRBV21-1 is deemed a pseudogene. This CDR3 is 17 amino acids long. This chain's CDR3 is CASSKDLLGHLTGELFF. The CDR3 nucleotides are TGTGCCAGCAGCAAAGATCTCCTGGGACACCTCACCGGGGAGCTGTTTTTT.

V and J are TRBV28 and TRBJ2-1; unclear D gene. The V and J ends lost 7 bases and 6 bases respectively, with 10 bases between them. Germline CDR1 MDHEN, CDR2 SYDVKM. This CDR3 spans 12 amino acids. CDR3 sequence (DNA): TGTGCCAGCACCACCGGCCCCAATGAGCAGTTCTTC. This gives the protein CASTTGPNEQFF.

The gene calls are TRBV20-1 and TRBJ1-2, with 10 bases fitting TRBD1. CDR3 length: 14 residues. V dropped 3 bases and J dropped 2; count of bases not matched to a gene: 3. The V gene's germline CDR1 is DFQATT and CDR2 SNEGSKA (reference sequence). The CDR3: CSASRQGANYGYTF. The CDR3 DNA reads as TGCAGTGCTAGTAGACAGGGGGCGAACTATGGCTACACCTTC.

The rearrangement joins TRBV7-2 to TRBJ2-1; D might be TRBD1 or TRBD2, each matching 5 bases. Trimming took 5 bases from V and 10 from J, leaving 15 bases between them. The V gene's germline CDR1 is SGHTA and CDR2 FQGNSA. The CDR3 totals 13 residues. The CDR3 DNA sequence: TGTGCCAGCAGCCCTCCGAGGGGTTGGGAGCAGTTCTTC. This codes for CASSPPRGWEQFF.

The chain couples TRBV20-1 to TRBJ2-3, with TRBD2 matching 10 bases. Germline-derived CDR1 and CDR2 are DFQATT and SNEGSKA (reference sequence). The CDR3 loop spans 18 amino acids. The J segment lost 0 bases and the V segment lost 6 bases, leaving 15 bases of the junction unmatched. CDR3 nucleotide sequence: TGCAGTGCCGGAGGGTCTGGACTAGCGGCCACTAGCACAGATACGCAGTATTTT. Its translation: CSAGGSGLAATSTDTQYF.

The table lists this clonotype with a few counts. V gene TRBV5-1 combines with J gene TRBJ1-3; D is ambiguous. Germline CDR1 reads SGHRS; CDR2 reads YFSETQ. The CDR3 is 16 amino acids. Deletions cut 3 bases from V and 0 bases from J, with 13 bases between. The CDR3 is CASSYSTESSGNTIYF. In DNA form, the CDR3 reads TGCGCCAGCAGCTACAGCACGGAAAGCTCTGGAAACACCATATATTTT.

This clonotype came up a few times. This chain connects TRBV6-2 or TRBV6-3 to TRBJ2-5; D unclear. TRBJ2-7 matches the DNA end more closely, so the J call is doubtful. The CDR3 runs 14 residues. CDR1 and CDR2 (germline): MNHEY, SVGEGT. Here the CDR3 reads CASSYTESSYEQYV. DNA of the CDR3: TGTGCCAGCAGTTACACGGAGAGCTCCTACGAGCAGTACGTC.

In its sample, this clonotype was seen many times. The chain recombines TRBV18 with TRBJ2-3; D not certain. The V and J ends lost 2 bases and 0 bases respectively, with 9 bases between them. This CDR3 contains 15 residues. Germline V gene data show CDR1 as KGHSH and CDR2 as LQKENI. CDR3 in DNA: TGTGCCAGCTCACCAGTCGCAGCTAGCACAGATACGCAGTATTTT. Encoded protein: CASSPVAASTDTQYF.